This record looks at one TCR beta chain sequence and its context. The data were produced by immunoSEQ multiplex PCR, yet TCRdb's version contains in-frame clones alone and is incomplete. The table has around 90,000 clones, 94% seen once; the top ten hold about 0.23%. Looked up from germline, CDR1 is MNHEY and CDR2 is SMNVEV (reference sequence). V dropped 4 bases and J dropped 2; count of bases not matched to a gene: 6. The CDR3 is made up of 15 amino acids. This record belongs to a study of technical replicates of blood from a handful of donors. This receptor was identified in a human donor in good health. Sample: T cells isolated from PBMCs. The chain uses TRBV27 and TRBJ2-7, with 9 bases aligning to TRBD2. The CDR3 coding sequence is TGTGCCAGCAGTTCTCTAGCGGGACAAGCCTACGAGCAGTACTTC. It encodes CASSSLAGQAYEQYF.